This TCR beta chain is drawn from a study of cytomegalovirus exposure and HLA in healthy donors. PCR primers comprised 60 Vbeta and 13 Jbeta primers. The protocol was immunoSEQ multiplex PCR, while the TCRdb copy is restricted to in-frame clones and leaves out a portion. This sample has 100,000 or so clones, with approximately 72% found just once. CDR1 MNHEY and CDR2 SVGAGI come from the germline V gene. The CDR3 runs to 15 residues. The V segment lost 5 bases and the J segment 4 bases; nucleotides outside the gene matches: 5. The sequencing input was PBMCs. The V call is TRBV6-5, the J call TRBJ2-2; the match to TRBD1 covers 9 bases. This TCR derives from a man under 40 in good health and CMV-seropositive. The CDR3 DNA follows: TGTGCCAGCAGTCCTTCGACAGGGGGCACCGGGGAGCTGTTTTTT. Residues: CASSPSTGGTGELFF.